These 32 T cell receptor beta chains were sequenced from one sample in a study of identical twins. TCRdb passed the 5' RACE reads through MiXCR, listing each CDR3 protein once. The sample records roughly 570,000 distinct CDR3 sequences, nearly 10% being singletons. These same records also appear under a second study, on yellow fever vaccine responses in identical twins.

The material sequenced was PBMCs. All receptors derive from a young woman in good health.

This clonotype appeared a few times. The rearrangement joins TRBV27 to TRBJ2-1, with no clear D. The CDR3 extends over 12 amino acids. Trimming took 5 bases from V and 7 from J, leaving 9 bases between them. CDR1 is MNHEY, CDR2 SMNVEV, per germline (reference sequence). The CDR3 spells CASSPRQNEQFF. Here the CDR3 DNA reads TGTGCCAGCAGTCCCCGGCAGAATGAGCAGTTCTTC.

The chain has TRBV20-1 and TRBJ2-3, with D unresolved. This CDR3 is built from 14 residues. The V end was cut by 3 bases, the J end by 6 bases, with 16 bases between. From germline, CDR1 is DFQATT and CDR2 SNEGSKA (reference sequence). CDR3 nucleotides: TGCAGTGCTAGTTCGGTGTTCCGCCGGGATACGCAGTATTTT. Encoded protein: CSASSVFRRDTQYF.

This clonotype occurred a few times. V is TRBV20-1 and J is TRBJ2-2; unclear D gene. This CDR3 is 12 amino acids long. The V end was cut by 1 base, the J end by 3 bases, with 3 bases between. Germline CDR1 is DFQATT and CDR2 is SNEGSKA (reference sequence). The CDR3 DNA follows: TGCAGTGCTAGAGCCCACACCGGGGAGCTGTTTTTT. Translating it yields CSARAHTGELFF.

This clonotype occurred many times. The V gene is TRBV9, the J gene TRBJ2-1; TRBD2 is a possible D gene (6 bases). The CDR3 runs to 16 residues. V lost 0 bases and J lost 4, with 14 bases in between. Germline assignment: CDR1 SGDLS and CDR2 YYNGEE. The CDR3: CASSVEGSGAYNEQFF. The CDR3 DNA follows: TGTGCCAGCAGCGTAGAGGGTAGCGGAGCGTACAATGAGCAGTTCTTC.

This clonotype was found many times. The V call is TRBV4-3, the J call TRBJ2-7; 8 bases fit TRBD2. Germline CDR1 LGHNA, CDR2 YSLEER. The CDR3 is made up of 15 amino acids. V lost 0 bases to trimming and J lost 4 bases; unmatched junction nucleotides: 5. The CDR3 nucleotides are TGCGCCAGCAGCCAAGAGCCGGGAGGGCTATACGAGCAGTACTTC. This encodes CASSQEPGGLYEQYF.

This clonotype was counted many times. This chain uses TRBV27 with TRBJ2-3, with 9 bases identical to TRBD1. V lost 7 bases to trimming and J lost 2 bases; unmatched junction nucleotides: 4. Germline V gene sequence: CDR1 MNHEY, CDR2 SMNVEV (reference sequence). CDR3 size: 14 residues. For the CDR3, the DNA is TGTGCCAGCAAACGACAGGGGGACACAGATACGCAGTATTTT. Amino acid sequence: CASKRQGDTDTQYF.

This clonotype was counted only a few times. The rearrangement links TRBV7-2 to TRBJ1-5, with D possibly TRBD1 on 6 matching bases. CDR3 length: 15 amino acids. Germline CDR1 and CDR2: SGHTA and FQGNSA. V lost 6 bases and J lost 4, with 16 bases in between. The CDR3 region has the DNA TGTGCCAGCAGATCGCCGGGACAAGGAAATCAGCCCCAGCATTTT. It codes for CASRSPGQGNQPQHF. Variable domain in full (rest from reference TRBV7-2 and TRBJ1-5): GAGVSQSPSNKVTEKGKDVELRCDPISGHTALYWYRQSLGQGLEFLIYFQGNSAPDKSGLPSDRFSAERTGGSVSTLTIQRTQQEDSAVYLCASRSPGQGNQPQHFGDGTRLSIL.

This clonotype came up a few times. The chain combines TRBV7-9 with TRBJ2-1; D is undetermined. From germline, CDR1 is SEHNR and CDR2 FQNEAQ (reference sequence). This CDR3 region has 12 residues. Trimming removed 2 bases at V and 6 bases at J, with 5 bases between. CDR3 sequence: CASSLPRNEQFF. The CDR3 DNA is TGTGCCAGCAGCTTACCTCGCAATGAGCAGTTCTTC.

This clonotype occurred many times. Here the CDR3 reads CASSLAPDSVSYEQYF. Here the CDR3 DNA reads TGTGCCAGCAGCTTAGCCCCGGACAGCGTCTCCTACGAGCAGTACTTC. The V call is TRBV7-2, the J call TRBJ2-7; D perhaps matches TRBD1 (6 bases). This CDR3 is built from 16 residues. CDR1 SGHTA and CDR2 FQGNSA come from the germline V gene. With 0 bases removed from V and 0 bases from J, the gap between germline ends came to 12 bases.

In its sample, this clonotype was seen many times. The J gene is TRBJ2-1, the V gene TRBV20-1; 11 positions agree with TRBD2. This CDR3 has 16 amino acids. Trimming cost V 1 base and J 4 bases; bases outside gene matches: 6. The germline V gene has CDR1 DFQATT and CDR2 SNEGSKA (reference sequence). CDR3 residues: CSARVLAGGRYNEQFF. CDR3 nucleotide sequence: TGCAGTGCTAGAGTGTTAGCGGGAGGGCGATACAATGAGCAGTTCTTC.

This clonotype occurred a few times. The chain joins TRBV11-1 to TRBJ1-1, with D perhaps matching TRBD1 (6 bases). The ends were cut back, 0 bases at V and 1 base at J, with 12 bases in the middle. The CDR3 length is 16 residues. Germline V gene data show CDR1 as SGHAT and CDR2 as FQDESV (reference sequence). The CDR3 DNA reads as TGTGCCAGCAGCTTAGCGACCAAACAGGGGAACACTGAAGCTTTCTTT. Amino acids: CASSLATKQGNTEAFF.

This clonotype was seen repeatedly, ten times or more. The chain combines TRBV6-1 with TRBJ1-2; 9 bases agree with TRBD1. The length of the CDR3 is 14 residues. V shed 7 bases and J 6 bases; nucleotides not matched to a gene: 9. Germline V lookup: CDR1 MNHNS, CDR2 SASEGT. Here the CDR3 reads CASNPGTGSHGYTF. The CDR3 DNA sequence: TGTGCCAGCAATCCCGGGACAGGGTCCCATGGCTACACCTTC.

CDR3 sequence: CSVGADIYEQYF. CDR3 in DNA: TGCAGCGTTGGGGCCGATATTTACGAGCAGTACTTC. The V gene is TRBV29-1, the J gene TRBJ2-7; D is ambiguous. Germline V gene sequence: CDR1 SQVTM, CDR2 ANQGSEA. With 4 bases removed from V and 4 bases from J, the gap between germline ends came to 11 bases. This CDR3 is 12 amino acids long.

This clonotype was counted ten times or more. The V call is TRBV20-1, the J call TRBJ2-5; 10 bases agree with TRBD2. Germline CDR1 DFQATT, CDR2 SNEGSKA (reference sequence). The CDR3 loop spans 15 amino acids. The V and J ends lost 0 bases and 6 bases, in that order; junction bases with no gene match: 7. The CDR3 DNA reads TGCAGTGCTAGAGATCAGCGGGAGGGCCTGAAGACCCAGTACTTC. Translation: CSARDQREGLKTQYF.

This clonotype was found many times. This chain links TRBV14 with TRBJ2-4; D is unresolved. Trimming removed 4 bases from V and 0 bases from J, with 7 bases in between. This CDR3 spans 14 amino acids. Germline V gene data show CDR1 as SGHDN and CDR2 as FVKESK. The CDR3 DNA reads as TGTGCCAGCAGCCGTGCCCCAGCCAAAAACATTCAGTACTTC. It encodes CASSRAPAKNIQYF. Combining the CDR3 with reference TRBV14 and TRBJ2-4 gives the whole variable domain EAGVTQFPSHSVIEKGQTVTLRCDPISGHDNLYWYRRVMGKEIKFLLHFVKESKQDESGMPNNRFLAERTGGTYSTLKVQPAELEDSGVYFCASSRAPAKNIQYFGAGTRLSVL.

There are a few counts of this clonotype. The chain joins TRBV3-1 to TRBJ2-4; 7 bases agree with TRBD2. From germline, CDR1 is LGHDT and CDR2 YNNKEL (reference sequence). The CDR3 runs to 15 residues. V shed 9 bases, J shed 3 bases, and the junction held 11 bases outside the gene matches. The DNA of the CDR3 is TGTGCCAGTCAGGGAGGGACTAACGGCAAAAACATTCAGTACTTC. Translated: CASQGGTNGKNIQYF.

This clonotype was detected once. CDR3 protein: CASSRTTGGFSYEQYF. The CDR3 nucleotides read TGTGCCAGCTCACGAACGACAGGGGGGTTCTCCTACGAGCAGTACTTC. The chain joins TRBV18 to TRBJ2-7, with 9 bases matching TRBD1. CDR1 and CDR2 from the germline V gene are KGHSH and LQKENI. With 4 bases clipped from V and 0 bases from J, the junction kept 7 bases outside the gene matches. The CDR3 covers 16 residues.

The gene calls are TRBV7-6 and TRBJ2-5, with D perhaps TRBD1 (6 bases). Germline loops: CDR1 SGHVS, CDR2 FNYEAQ. Trimming pared 0 bases from V and 2 bases from J, leaving 10 bases between. CDR3 length: 15 amino acids. The CDR3 is CASSLATGLQETQYF. CDR3 DNA: TGTGCCAGCAGCTTAGCAACAGGGCTTCAAGAGACCCAGTACTTC. The full variable domain, rest sourced from reference TRBV7-6 and TRBJ2-5, is GAGVSQSPRYKVTKRGQDVALRCDPISGHVSLYWYRQALGQGPEFLTYFNYEAQQDKSGLPNDRFSAERPEGSISTLTIQRTEQRDSAMYRCASSLATGLQETQYFGPGTRLLVL.

V usage is TRBV12-3 or TRBV12-4 and J usage is TRBJ1-1, with D unresolved. This CDR3 contains 13 residues. The germline V and J ends were trimmed by 7 bases and 0 bases, with 9 bases remaining between them. In nucleotides, the CDR3 is TGTGCCAGCAACGTCGGGGTGAACACTGAAGCTTTCTTT. This gives the protein CASNVGVNTEAFF.

The genes are TRBV7-2 and TRBJ2-3; 10 positions agree with TRBD2. V was pared by 5 bases and J by 4 bases, with 9 bases of the junction left unmatched. This CDR3 contains 16 residues. Germline CDR1 SGHTA, CDR2 FQGNSA. The DNA of the CDR3 is TGTGCCAGCAGCCGCAGGACTAGCGGAAGGGCAGATACGCAGTATTTT. Protein sequence: CASSRRTSGRADTQYF.

The genes are TRBV11-2 and TRBJ2-1; possibly TRBD2 for D (5 bases). This CDR3 contains 14 residues. Germline CDR1 reads SGHAT; CDR2 reads FQNNGV. V was trimmed by 7 bases and J by 6 bases, leaving 16 bases between them. The CDR3 is CASKDSPAGNEQFF. The CDR3 DNA reads as TGTGCCAGCAAAGATAGCCCGGCGGGCAATGAGCAGTTCTTC.

This clonotype was detected only a few times. The rearrangement uses TRBV12-3 or TRBV12-4 and TRBJ2-1, with TRBD2 as a possible D gene (6 bases). The CDR3 runs to 13 residues. Trimming cost V 5 bases and J 8 bases, with 13 bases left between them. CDR3 coding DNA: TGTGCCAGCAGTCCCGGGACTGATTATGAGCAGTTCTTC. It encodes CASSPGTDYEQFF.

This clonotype was counted only a few times. The chain combines TRBV7-6 with TRBJ1-3, with a tentative D call TRBD1 (5 bases). V was clipped by 0 bases and J by 0 bases, with 9 bases between them. The V gene's germline CDR1 is SGHVS and CDR2 FNYEAQ. The CDR3 covers 16 residues. The DNA of the CDR3 is TGTGCCAGCAGCTTAGCAGGGGCCAACTCTGGAAACACCATATATTTT. The encoded protein is CASSLAGANSGNTIYF. Looking up the rest from reference TRBV7-6 and TRBJ1-3 gives the full variable domain: GAGVSQSPRYKVTKRGQDVALRCDPISGHVSLYWYRQALGQGPEFLTYFNYEAQQDKSGLPNDRFSAERPEGSISTLTIQRTEQRDSAMYRCASSLAGANSGNTIYFGEGSWLTVV.

This clonotype occurred many times. This sequence joins TRBV7-8 and TRBJ1-1, with TRBD1 identical over 8 bases. V lost 2 bases, J lost 4 bases, and 6 bases stayed unmatched. CDR1 is SGHVS, CDR2 FQNEAQ, per germline. The CDR3 has 15 residues. CDR3 in DNA: TGTGCCAGCAGCTTAAACAGGGGGGGGAGCACTGAAGCTTTCTTT. This translates into CASSLNRGGSTEAFF.

This clonotype was picked up many times. The chain uses TRBV27 and TRBJ2-1; D gene ambiguous. The CDR3 contains 13 residues. The V end lost 4 bases, the J end lost 9 bases, and 13 bases lay between the germline ends. The germline gives CDR1 MNHEY, CDR2 SMNVEV (reference sequence). CDR3 DNA sequence: TGTGCCAGCAGTTCCAACCTCGACCCTGAGCAGTTCTTC. It yields the protein CASSSNLDPEQFF.

The chain combines TRBV20-1 with TRBJ2-3; D tentatively reads TRBD1 or TRBD2 (6 bases each). Germline-derived CDR1 and CDR2 are DFQATT and SNEGSKA (reference sequence). Deletions cut 4 bases from V and 0 bases from J, with 11 bases between. This CDR3 is built from 14 residues. The CDR3 spells CSAKRGVSTDTQYF. Here the CDR3 DNA reads TGCAGTGCTAAAAGGGGGGTCAGCACAGATACGCAGTATTTT.

This clonotype was recorded at least ten times. The V gene is TRBV15, the J gene TRBJ2-1; D remains unclear. The CDR3 contains 17 residues. From germline, CDR1 is LNHNV and CDR2 YYDKDF (reference sequence). V lost 4 bases and J lost 5, with 21 bases in between. As DNA, the CDR3 is TGTGCCACCAGCACGAAAGGTACGGCAGTCCTTAACAATGAGCAGTTCTTC. The encoded protein is CATSTKGTAVLNNEQFF. The whole variable domain, remainder taken from reference TRBV15 and TRBJ2-1, is DAMVIQNPRYQVTQFGKPVTLSCSQTLNHNVMYWYQQKSSQAPKLLFHYYDKDFNNEADTPDNFQSRRPNTSFCFLDIRSPGLGDTAMYLCATSTKGTAVLNNEQFFGPGTRLTVL.

This clonotype was observed at least ten times. The chain has TRBV10-2 and TRBJ2-7, with TRBD2 matching over 11 bases. The CDR3 is 14 amino acids. The germline V gene encodes CDR1 WSHSY and CDR2 SAAADI. V trimming: 6 bases; J trimming: 7 bases; junction bases outside the gene matches: 8. The DNA of the CDR3 is TGCGCCAGCAGGATGGGACTAGCGGTAAATGAGCAGTACTTC. Its translation is CASRMGLAVNEQYF.

The chain joins TRBV5-6 to TRBJ1-2; 10 nucleotides agree with TRBD1. Germline loops: CDR1 SGHDT, CDR2 YYEEEE. V shed 4 bases and J 8 bases; nucleotides not matched to a gene: 8. The length of the CDR3 is 14 residues. In nucleotides, the CDR3 is TGTGCCAGCAGCCCCCTGACGGGACAGGGGGGCTACACCTTC. Translated, it gives CASSPLTGQGGYTF.

This clonotype was recorded at least ten times. The chain has TRBV7-2 and TRBJ2-5; 8 bases fit TRBD1. Germline V gene sequence: CDR1 SGHTA, CDR2 FQGNSA. This CDR3 spans 16 amino acids. The V and J ends lost 0 bases and 2 bases, in that order; junction bases with no gene match: 5. The CDR3 protein is CASSLAVRGPQETQYF. The CDR3 DNA follows: TGTGCCAGCAGCTTAGCAGTCAGGGGGCCGCAAGAGACCCAGTACTTC.

This clonotype was detected only a few times. CDR3 nucleotide sequence: TGTGCCAGCAGTCCAGCCGGGACCAACCAGTACTTC. Translating gives CASSPAGTNQYF. This chain links TRBV28 with TRBJ2-5; tentatively, D is TRBD1 or TRBD2 (5 bases each). CDR3 length equals 12 residues. Trimming left V 5 bases short and J 10 bases short, with 14 bases between. Per germline, CDR1 MDHEN and CDR2 SYDVKM.

The J gene is TRBJ2-1, the V gene TRBV7-8; D might be TRBD1 (6 bases). The germline V gene encodes CDR1 SGHVS and CDR2 FQNEAQ. V was clipped by 3 bases and J by 0 bases, with 9 bases between them. The CDR3 contains 15 residues. The CDR3 is CASSFLTGSYNEQFF. CDR3 sequence (DNA): TGTGCCAGCAGCTTCCTGACAGGCTCCTACAATGAGCAGTTCTTC.